This T cell receptor (beta chain) was obtained from a study of somatic mutations in cytotoxic T cells in rheumatoid arthritis. Isolation of the CD4+ and CD8+ populations was accomplished via positive magnetic bead selection, with purity assessed by flow cytometry. CDR1 is MNHEY and CDR2 is SMNVEV in the germline V gene (reference sequence). This CDR3 comprises 14 residues. V shed 6 bases, J shed 1 base, and the junction held 3 bases outside the gene matches. Sequencing used immunoSEQ multiplex PCR; TCRdb keeps in-frame clones, though not all of them. This table holds thousands of clones, 75% to 80% found once.

The V and J genes are TRBV27 and TRBJ2-7, with 10 nucleotides matching TRBD2. This clonotype was sampled from a man in his forties with rheumatoid arthritis. Sequencing used CD8+ T cells sorted from blood, obtained at a follow-up visit. DNA for the CDR3: TGTGCCAGCAGACAAGCGGGAGGGTCCTACGAGCAGTACTTC. Its translation: CASRQAGGSYEQYF.